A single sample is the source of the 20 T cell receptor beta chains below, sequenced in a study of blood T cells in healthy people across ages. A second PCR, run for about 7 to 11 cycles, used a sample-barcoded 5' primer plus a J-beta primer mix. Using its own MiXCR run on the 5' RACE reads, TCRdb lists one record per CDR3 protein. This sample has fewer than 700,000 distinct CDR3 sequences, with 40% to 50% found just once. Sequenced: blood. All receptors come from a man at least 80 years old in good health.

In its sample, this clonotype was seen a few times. The CDR3 region is CSATQGQGEYNEQFF. CDR3 nucleotides: TGCAGTGCTACCCAGGGACAGGGCGAATACAATGAGCAGTTCTTC. This chain links TRBV20-1 with TRBJ2-1, with 9 bases matching TRBD1. Germline values: CDR1 DFQATT, CDR2 SNEGSKA (reference sequence). CDR3 length: 15 amino acids. The V and J ends lost 4 bases and 4 bases, in that order; junction bases with no gene match: 8.

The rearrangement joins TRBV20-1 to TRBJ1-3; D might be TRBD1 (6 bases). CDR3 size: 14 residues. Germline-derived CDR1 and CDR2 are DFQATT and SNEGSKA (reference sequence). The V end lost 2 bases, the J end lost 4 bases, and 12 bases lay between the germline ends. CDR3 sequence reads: CSARSGTLGNTIYF. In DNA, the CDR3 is TGCAGTGCTAGATCTGGGACACTCGGAAACACCATATATTTT.

This chain's CDR3 is CASSAQGNLGEYF. The CDR3 region has the DNA TGTGCCAGCAGTGCGCAGGGTAATTTGGGGGAGTATTTT. The gene calls are TRBV7-2 and TRBJ2-3; D might be TRBD1 or TRBD2, each matching 5 bases. V lost 6 bases, J lost 13 bases, and 20 bases lay in between. This CDR3 spans 13 amino acids. Germline V gives CDR1 SGHTA, CDR2 FQGNSA.

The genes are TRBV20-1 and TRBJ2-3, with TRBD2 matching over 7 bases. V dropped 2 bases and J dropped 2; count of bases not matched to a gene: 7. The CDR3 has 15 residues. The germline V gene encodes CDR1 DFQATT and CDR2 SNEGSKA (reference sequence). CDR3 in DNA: TGCAGTGCTAGACTAGCGGAAGGGCACACAGATACGCAGTATTTT. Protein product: CSARLAEGHTDTQYF.

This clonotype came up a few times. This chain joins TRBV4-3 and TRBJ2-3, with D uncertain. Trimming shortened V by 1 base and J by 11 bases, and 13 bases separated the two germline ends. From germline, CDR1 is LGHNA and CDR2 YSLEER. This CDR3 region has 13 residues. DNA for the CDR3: TGCGCCAGCAGCCAAGCTTTGGAGCAAAGGCAGTATTTT. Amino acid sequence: CASSQALEQRQYF.

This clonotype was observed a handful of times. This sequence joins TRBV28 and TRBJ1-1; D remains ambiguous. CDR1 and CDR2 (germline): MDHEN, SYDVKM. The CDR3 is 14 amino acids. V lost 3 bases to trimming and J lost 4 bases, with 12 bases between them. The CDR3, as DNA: TGTGCCAGCAGTTTTGGCTATTCGGGCACTGAAGCTTTCTTT. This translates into CASSFGYSGTEAFF.

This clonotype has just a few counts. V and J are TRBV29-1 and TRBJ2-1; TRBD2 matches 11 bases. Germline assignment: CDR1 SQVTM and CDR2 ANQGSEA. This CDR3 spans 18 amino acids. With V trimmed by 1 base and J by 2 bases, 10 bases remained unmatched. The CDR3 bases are TGCAGCGTTGAAGGGGGGCTAGCGGGAGGTATTGCCTACAATGAGCAGTTCTTC. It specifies CSVEGGLAGGIAYNEQFF.

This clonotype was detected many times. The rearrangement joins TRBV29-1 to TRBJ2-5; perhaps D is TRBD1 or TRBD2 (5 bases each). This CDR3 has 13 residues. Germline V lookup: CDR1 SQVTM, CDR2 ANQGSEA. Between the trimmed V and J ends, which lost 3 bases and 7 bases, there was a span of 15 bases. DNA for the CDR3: TGCAGCGTTGATGGGACGACGGCGGGGACCCAGTACTTC. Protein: CSVDGTTAGTQYF.

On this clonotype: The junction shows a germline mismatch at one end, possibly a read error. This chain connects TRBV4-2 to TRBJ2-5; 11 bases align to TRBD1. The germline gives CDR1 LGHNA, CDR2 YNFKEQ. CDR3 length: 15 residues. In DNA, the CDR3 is TGTGCCGGCAGCAACCCGGGACAGGGGGTGTGGGAGCAGTACTTC. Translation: CAGSNPGQGVWEQYF.

The CDR3 here is CASEPPGLGHNEQYF. The CDR3 DNA reads as TGTGCCAGCGAGCCCCCGGGACTAGGCCACAATGAGCAGTACTTC. V and J are TRBV6-2 or TRBV6-3 and TRBJ2-1, with TRBD2 matching 8 bases. The DNA matches TRBJ2-7 better at its end, which makes the J call doubtful. CDR1 and CDR2 from the germline V gene are MNHEY and SVGEGT. The CDR3 sequence is 15 residues long.

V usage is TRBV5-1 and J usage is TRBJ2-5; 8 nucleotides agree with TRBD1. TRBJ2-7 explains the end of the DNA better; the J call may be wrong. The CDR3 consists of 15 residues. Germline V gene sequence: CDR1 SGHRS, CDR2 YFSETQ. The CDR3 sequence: CASSLESRGRDEQYF. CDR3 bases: TGCGCCAGCAGCCTCGAATCCAGGGGGCGGGACGAGCAGTACTTC.

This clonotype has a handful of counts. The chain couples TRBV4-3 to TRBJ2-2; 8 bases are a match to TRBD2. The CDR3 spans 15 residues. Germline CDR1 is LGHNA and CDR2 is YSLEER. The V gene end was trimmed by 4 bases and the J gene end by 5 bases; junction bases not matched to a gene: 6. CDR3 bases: TGCGCCAGCAGCCGGTTCGGGGGGGAGACCGGGGAGCTGTTTTTT. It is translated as CASSRFGGETGELFF.

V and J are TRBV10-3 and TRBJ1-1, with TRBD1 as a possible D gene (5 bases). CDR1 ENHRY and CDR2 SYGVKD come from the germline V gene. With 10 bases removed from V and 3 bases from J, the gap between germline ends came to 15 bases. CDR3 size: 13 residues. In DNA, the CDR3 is TGTGCCAGCAGCGAGGCAGGGTACACTGAAGCTTTCTTT. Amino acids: CASSEAGYTEAFF.

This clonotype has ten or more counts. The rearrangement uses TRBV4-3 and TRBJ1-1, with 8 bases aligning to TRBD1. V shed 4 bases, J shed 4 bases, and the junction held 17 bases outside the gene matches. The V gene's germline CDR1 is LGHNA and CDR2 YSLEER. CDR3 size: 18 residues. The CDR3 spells CASSPQNLGQGWVTEAFF. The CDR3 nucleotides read TGCGCCAGCAGCCCACAGAATCTCGGACAGGGATGGGTCACTGAAGCTTTCTTT.

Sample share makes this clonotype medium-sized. CDR3 DNA sequence: TGTGCCAGCAGACGACTAGCGGGCCTCTCCTACGAGCAGTACTTC. This gives the protein CASRRLAGLSYEQYF. The J gene is TRBJ2-7, the V gene TRBV6-6, with 10 bases aligning to TRBD2. CDR1 and CDR2 (germline): MNHNY, SVGAGI (reference sequence). This CDR3 has 15 amino acids. J lost 0 bases, V lost 6 bases, and 5 bases had no gene match.

In DNA, the CDR3 is TGCAGCGTCTCGGATTTTGACCTAGCGGGAACCGAGCAGTACTTC. Amino acids: CSVSDFDLAGTEQYF. The chain recombines TRBV29-1 with TRBJ2-5; TRBD2 matches 9 bases. The J call is doubtful: the DNA matches TRBJ2-7 better. CDR3 length: 15 amino acids. CDR1 is SQVTM and CDR2 is ANQGSEA in the germline V gene.

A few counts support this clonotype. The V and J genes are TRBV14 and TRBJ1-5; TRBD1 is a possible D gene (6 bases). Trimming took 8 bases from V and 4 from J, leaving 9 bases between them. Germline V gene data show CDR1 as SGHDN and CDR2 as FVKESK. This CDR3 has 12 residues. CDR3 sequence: CASSGANQPQHF. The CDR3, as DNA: TGTGCCAGCTCAGGGGCTAATCAGCCCCAGCATTTT.

The CDR3 reads CASSPGGRNTIYF. CDR3 in DNA: TGCGCCAGCAGCCCAGGGGGCCGAAACACCATATATTTT. The chain employs TRBV5-1 and TRBJ1-3; 8 nucleotides agree with TRBD1. Trimming at V came to 4 bases and at J to 5 bases, leaving 2 bases not matched to a gene. The CDR3 contains 13 residues. The germline CDR1 and CDR2 sequences are SGHRS and YFSETQ.

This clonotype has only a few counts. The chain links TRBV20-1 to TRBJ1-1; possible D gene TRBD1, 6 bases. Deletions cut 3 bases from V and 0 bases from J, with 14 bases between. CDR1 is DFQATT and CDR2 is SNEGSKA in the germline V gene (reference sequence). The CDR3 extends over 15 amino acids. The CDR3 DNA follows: TGCAGTGCTAGGAGTCTCAGGGGTATGAACACTGAAGCTTTCTTT. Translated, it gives CSARSLRGMNTEAFF.

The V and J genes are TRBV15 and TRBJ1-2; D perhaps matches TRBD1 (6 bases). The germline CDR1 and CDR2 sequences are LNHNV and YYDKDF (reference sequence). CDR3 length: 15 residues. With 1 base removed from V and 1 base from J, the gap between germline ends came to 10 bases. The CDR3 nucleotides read TGTGCCACCAGCAGAGGTCGGGACAATAACTATGGCTACACCTTC. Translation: CATSRGRDNNYGYTF.